These 8 T cell receptor beta chains came from one sample sequenced in a study of OX40 agonist ivuxolimab in advanced cancers. The data were produced by immunoSEQ multiplex PCR, yet TCRdb's version contains in-frame clones alone and is incomplete. The sample yields tens of thousands of clones, about 89% seen once. The sample in question was CD4+ or CD8+ T cells sorted from blood, obtained in a trial of the OX40 agonist ivuxolimab. The receptors were sampled from an adult with an advanced solid tumor such as melanoma, head and neck, liver or kidney cancer.

V is TRBV2 and J is TRBJ2-2, with 7 bases fitting TRBD2. Trimming at V came to 2 bases and at J to 5 bases, leaving 5 bases not matched to a gene. CDR3 size: 15 residues. CDR1 and CDR2 from the germline V gene are SNHLY and FYNNEI. The CDR3 loop is CASSETTSPTGELFF. The DNA of the CDR3 is TGTGCCAGCAGTGAAACGACTAGCCCTACCGGGGAGCTGTTTTTT.

V gene TRBV18 combines with J gene TRBJ1-6; the D is unclear. CDR1 is KGHSH, CDR2 LQKENI, per germline. V was shortened by 2 bases and J by 10 bases, with 18 bases between the two germline ends. The CDR3 sequence is 16 residues long. The CDR3 region has the DNA TGTGCCAGCTCACCAGAAGGCAGGATTCGAGGATCACCCCTCCACTTT. It is translated as CASSPEGRIRGSPLHF.

The chain is built from TRBV11-2 and TRBJ2-7, with D unresolved. The V end lost 0 bases, the J end lost 4 bases, and 4 bases lay between the germline ends. This CDR3 has 12 amino acids. Germline V gene sequence: CDR1 SGHAT, CDR2 FQNNGV. In DNA, the CDR3 is TGTGCCAGCAGCTTAGATTATTACGAGCAGTACTTC. This gives the protein CASSLDYYEQYF.

With regard to this clone: One end of the junction does not line up with germline, which may come from a read error. CDR3 coding DNA: TGTGCTAGCAGTCAAGGACTAGCGGGGGGAACAGATACGCAGTATTTT. This gives the protein CASSQGLAGGTDTQYF. The rearrangement uses TRBV7-7 and TRBJ2-3; 14 bases agree with TRBD2. This CDR3 is built from 16 residues. The germline V gene has CDR1 SSHAT and CDR2 FNYEAQ (reference sequence).

This chain connects TRBV29-1 to TRBJ2-7; D is perhaps TRBD1 or TRBD2 (7 bases each). V was clipped by 7 bases and J by 4 bases, with 17 bases between them. This CDR3 contains 13 residues. Germline CDR1 SQVTM, CDR2 ANQGSEA. This chain's CDR3 is CSAIQGGVYEQYF. DNA of the CDR3: TGCAGCGCAATTCAGGGGGGGGTTTACGAGCAGTACTTC.

The J gene is TRBJ1-1, the V gene TRBV5-5; D not resolved. The germline V gene has CDR1 SGHKS and CDR2 YYEKEE (reference sequence). Trimming shortened V by 0 bases and J by 1 base, and 7 bases separated the two germline ends. The CDR3 covers 14 residues. DNA for the CDR3: TGTGCCAGCAGCTTGGGACATTCGAACACTGAAGCTTTCTTT. This sequence encodes CASSLGHSNTEAFF.

This sequence joins TRBV10-1 and TRBJ2-3, with 8 bases matching TRBD2. The germline V gene has CDR1 WNHNN and CDR2 SYGVQD (reference sequence). The CDR3 loop spans 14 amino acids. The J segment lost 4 bases and the V segment lost 4 bases, leaving 4 bases of the junction unmatched. In nucleotides, the CDR3 is TGCGCCAGCAGTGGGGGTAGCGGGGCAGATACGCAGTATTTT. It codes for CASSGGSGADTQYF.

The V gene is TRBV7-9, the J gene TRBJ2-3; D uncertain. Per germline, CDR1 SEHNR and CDR2 FQNEAQ (reference sequence). The ends were cut back, 4 bases at V and 3 bases at J, with 2 bases in the middle. This CDR3 has 11 amino acids. The CDR3 DNA is TGTGCCAGCAGCTCTACAGATACGCAGTATTTT. This sequence encodes CASSSTDTQYF.